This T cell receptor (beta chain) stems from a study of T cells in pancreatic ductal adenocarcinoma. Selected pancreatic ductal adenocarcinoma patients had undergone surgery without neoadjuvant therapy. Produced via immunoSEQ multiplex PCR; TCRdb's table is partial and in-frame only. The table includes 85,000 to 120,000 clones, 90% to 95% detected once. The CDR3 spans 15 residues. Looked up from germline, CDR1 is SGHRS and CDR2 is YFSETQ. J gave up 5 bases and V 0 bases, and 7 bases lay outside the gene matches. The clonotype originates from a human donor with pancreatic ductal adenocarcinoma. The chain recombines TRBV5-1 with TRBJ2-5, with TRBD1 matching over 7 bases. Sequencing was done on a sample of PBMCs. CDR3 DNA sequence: TGCGCCAGCAGCTTGGGGGACAGCAAGTGGGAGACCCAGTACTTC. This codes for CASSLGDSKWETQYF.